The 31 T cell receptor beta chains reported below all come from one sample, sequenced in a study of OX40 agonist ivuxolimab in advanced cancers. Clones were sequenced by immunoSEQ multiplex PCR, and TCRdb holds only the in-frame ones, with some missing. The sample shows roughly 60,000 clones, roughly 86% of them seen only once. The sequencing used CD4+ or CD8+ T cells sorted from blood, collected in a trial of the OX40 agonist ivuxolimab. These TCRs come from an adult with an advanced solid tumor such as melanoma, head and neck, liver or kidney cancer.

This sequence joins TRBV5-6 and TRBJ1-1, with D maybe TRBD1 (6 bases). The length of the CDR3 is 16 residues. Germline CDR1 reads SGHDT; CDR2 reads YYEEEE. Trimming removed 3 bases at V and 5 bases at J, with 20 bases between. The CDR3 loop reads CASSWNQGGVRTEAFF. CDR3 nucleotides: TGTGCCAGCAGCTGGAATCAAGGGGGGGTACGGACTGAAGCTTTCTTT.

The chain joins TRBV4-3 to TRBJ1-2; maybe TRBD1 (6 bases). V was trimmed by 3 bases and J by 2 bases, leaving 13 bases between them. Germline V gene lookup returns CDR1 LGHNA and CDR2 YSLEER. This CDR3 contains 15 residues. CDR3 nucleotide sequence: TGCGCCAGCAGCCAGGAGGACAGCCCGAACTATGGCTACACCTTC. Protein sequence: CASSQEDSPNYGYTF.

The count of this clone is one. The chain links TRBV11-3 to TRBJ2-7, with TRBD2 identical over 10 bases. The J segment lost 6 bases and the V segment lost 3 bases, leaving 2 bases of the junction unmatched. Per germline, CDR1 SGHNT and CDR2 YENEEA. The CDR3 loop spans 13 amino acids. In DNA form, the CDR3 reads TGTGCCAGCAGCTTGAGACTAGCGGGCGAGCAGTACTTC. Its protein product is CASSLRLAGEQYF.

The rearrangement links TRBV4-3 to TRBJ2-3, with D perhaps TRBD1 (6 bases). This CDR3 is 14 amino acids long. V lost 1 base, J lost 2 bases, and 7 bases lay in between. In germline, CDR1 is LGHNA, CDR2 YSLEER. In nucleotides, the CDR3 is TGCGCCAGCAGCCAAGGACAGGACACAGATACGCAGTATTTT. It codes for CASSQGQDTDTQYF.

V gene TRBV5-1 combines with J gene TRBJ1-1; tentatively, D is TRBD1 (6 bases). The germline gives CDR1 SGHRS, CDR2 YFSETQ. The CDR3 length is 15 residues. V shed 4 bases and J shed 3 bases, with 16 bases lying between them. The CDR3 nucleotides read TGCGCCAGCAGCCCACAGGGCCCGGGGGACACTGAAGCTTTCTTT. Translated, it gives CASSPQGPGDTEAFF.

The V and J genes are TRBV11-2 and TRBJ2-5; maybe TRBD2 (7 bases). The CDR3 spans 17 residues. The V and J ends lost 3 bases and 3 bases respectively, with 20 bases between them. Germline loops: CDR1 SGHAT, CDR2 FQNNGV. The CDR3 DNA reads as TGTGCCAGCAGCTTTCGCGGAGGGGGGGCCCACGAAGAGACCCAGTACTTC. This sequence encodes CASSFRGGGAHEETQYF.

The chain uses TRBV4-2 and TRBJ1-3; D possibly corresponds to TRBD1 (5 bases). Germline lookup yields CDR1 LGHNA and CDR2 YNFKEQ. V lost 2 bases and J 0 bases, leaving 11 bases between the germline ends. This CDR3 contains 16 residues. The CDR3 DNA reads as TGTGCCAGCAGCCAACCGGGACGGAGCTCTGGAAACACCATATATTTT. It specifies CASSQPGRSSGNTIYF.

This clone was observed a few times. The rearrangement joins TRBV5-1 to TRBJ2-5, with D unclear. In germline, CDR1 is SGHRS, CDR2 YFSETQ. With 3 bases removed from V and 0 bases from J, the gap between germline ends came to 9 bases. The CDR3 length is 14 residues. The CDR3 loop is CASSSPMYQETQYF. Here the CDR3 DNA reads TGCGCCAGCAGCTCACCGATGTACCAAGAGACCCAGTACTTC.

There are a few counts of this clone. The chain couples TRBV11-3 to TRBJ2-5; the D gene could be TRBD1 or TRBD2 (7 bases each). Trimming cost V 1 base and J 4 bases, with 13 bases left between them. The CDR3 is 15 amino acids. Per the germline V gene, CDR1 is SGHNT and CDR2 is YENEEA. Here the CDR3 DNA reads TGTGCCAGCAGCTTAGGTGGCAGGGGGGGAGAGACCCAGTACTTC. It encodes CASSLGGRGGETQYF.

A few counts support this clone. The V gene is TRBV27, the J gene TRBJ2-5, with 7 positions matching TRBD1. The trim removed 4 bases at V and 4 bases at J, leaving 21 bases unmatched. Looked up from germline, CDR1 is MNHEY and CDR2 is SMNVEV (reference sequence). There are 19 residues in the CDR3. The CDR3 DNA follows: TGTGCCAGCAGTTCGGGACAGCAGACAAATACTAGGGGTCGAGAGACCCAGTACTTC. Encoded protein: CASSSGQQTNTRGRETQYF.

J is TRBJ1-1 and V is TRBV5-1; perhaps TRBD1 as D (5 bases). This CDR3 contains 14 residues. V was cut by 4 bases and J by 4 bases, with 14 bases left in between. CDR1 and CDR2 from the germline V gene are SGHRS and YFSETQ. The CDR3 coding sequence is TGCGCCAGCAGCATTCAGGGCGTCGGCACTGAAGCTTTCTTT. This encodes CASSIQGVGTEAFF.

The chain employs TRBV18 and TRBJ1-1; no clear D. This CDR3 has 15 residues. Trimming removed 0 bases at V and 3 bases at J, with 11 bases between. Germline CDR1 KGHSH, CDR2 LQKENI. For the CDR3, the DNA is TGTGCCAGCTCACCACCACAAACACGAGACACTGAAGCTTTCTTT. It encodes CASSPPQTRDTEAFF.

The chain recombines TRBV7-9 with TRBJ2-4; the D gene is possibly TRBD2 (5 bases). V lost 5 bases and J lost 1, with 15 bases in between. The V gene's germline CDR1 is SEHNR and CDR2 FQNEAQ (reference sequence). The CDR3 runs 16 residues. The CDR3 DNA reads as TGTGCCAGCAGCCCCCGGGGAGCGATGGCCAAAAACATTCAGTACTTC. Residues: CASSPRGAMAKNIQYF.

The chain combines TRBV7-2 with TRBJ2-2; TRBD2 matches 7 bases. The CDR3 runs 15 residues. Germline V gene sequence: CDR1 SGHTA, CDR2 FQGNSA. V trimming: 5 bases; J trimming: 4 bases; junction bases outside the gene matches: 7. CDR3 protein: CASSLQRGGTGELFF. In nucleotides, the CDR3 is TGTGCCAGCAGCCTCCAGCGGGGAGGCACCGGGGAGCTGTTTTTT.

V gene TRBV5-1 combines with J gene TRBJ1-5; 9 bases match TRBD1. J was trimmed by 4 bases and V by 4 bases; bases with no gene match: 6. The CDR3 loop spans 15 amino acids. Germline CDR1 SGHRS, CDR2 YFSETQ. CDR3: CASSPGQGGNQPQHF. CDR3 nucleotides: TGCGCCAGCAGCCCGGGACAGGGAGGTAATCAGCCCCAGCATTTT.

The rearrangement joins TRBV6-5 to TRBJ1-1; 9 bases map to TRBD1. Per germline, CDR1 MNHEY and CDR2 SVGAGI. The CDR3 runs 15 residues. Trimming removed 4 bases from V and 3 bases from J; junction bases left unmatched: 6. The CDR3 spells CASSSGQGGHTEAFF. The CDR3 DNA sequence: TGTGCCAGCAGTTCGGGACAGGGCGGGCACACTGAAGCTTTCTTT.

The genes are TRBV27 and TRBJ1-2; D is ambiguous. Germline V gene lookup returns CDR1 MNHEY and CDR2 SMNVEV (reference sequence). Between the trimmed V and J ends, which lost 4 bases and 6 bases, there was a span of 9 bases. This CDR3 region has 12 residues. This CDR3 is CASSSQSNGYTF. CDR3 bases: TGTGCCAGCAGTTCACAATCGAATGGCTACACCTTC.

The chain carries TRBV7-9 and TRBJ1-3; no reliable D call. V was trimmed by 5 bases and J by 0 bases, leaving 17 bases between them. The V gene's germline CDR1 is SEHNR and CDR2 FQNEAQ (reference sequence). The CDR3 has 17 amino acids. Here the CDR3 reads CASSPPYRLSSGNTIYF. CDR3 nucleotide sequence: TGTGCCAGCAGCCCGCCTTATCGGCTCTCCTCTGGAAACACCATATATTTT.

V and J are TRBV6-5 and TRBJ1-2; a possible D gene is TRBD1 (5 bases). The CDR3 is made up of 13 amino acids. Trimming took 6 bases from V and 8 from J, leaving 16 bases between them. Germline V gene lookup returns CDR1 MNHEY and CDR2 SVGAGI. CDR3 nucleotide sequence: TGTGCCAGCAGCCCAGGGACCCCGCGGGGCTACACCTTC. Translated: CASSPGTPRGYTF.

This CDR3 is CASSFTKGSGANVLTF. CDR3 coding DNA: TGTGCCAGCAGTTTCACCAAGGGCTCTGGGGCCAACGTCCTGACTTTC. The J gene is TRBJ2-6, the V gene TRBV6-6; no definite D call. V was cut by 4 bases and J by 0 bases, with 10 bases left in between. Germline V gives CDR1 MNHNY, CDR2 SVGAGI (reference sequence). The CDR3 is made up of 16 amino acids.

The V call is TRBV19, the J call TRBJ1-5; no clear D gene. Trimming removed 0 bases at V and 0 bases at J, with 12 bases between. The CDR3 loop spans 17 amino acids. Germline V CDR1 and CDR2: LNHDA, SQIVND (reference sequence). DNA of the CDR3: TGTGCCAGTAGTATAGATCTATCAGCTTATAGCAATCAGCCCCAGCATTTT. This gives the protein CASSIDLSAYSNQPQHF.

This chain links TRBV27 with TRBJ1-1, with D tentatively TRBD1 (6 bases). This CDR3 contains 13 residues. V lost 10 bases and J 1 base, leaving 13 bases between the germline ends. The germline CDR1 and CDR2 sequences are MNHEY and SMNVEV (reference sequence). The CDR3 loop reads CATRTGTNTEAFF. The CDR3 nucleotides read TGTGCCACCAGAACAGGGACGAACACTGAAGCTTTCTTT.

The chain couples TRBV6-5 to TRBJ1-1; the D gene is possibly TRBD1 (6 bases). The CDR3 has 14 residues. V lost 0 bases and J lost 5, with 10 bases in between. Germline CDR1 reads MNHEY; CDR2 reads SVGAGI. The CDR3 loop reads CASSYSGARTEAFF. For the CDR3, the DNA is TGTGCCAGCAGTTACTCGGGGGCGCGAACTGAAGCTTTCTTT.

This clone was detected a few times. The CDR3 DNA sequence: TGCGCCAGCAGCACTGAGGGGGAAGGGAATCAGCCCCAGCATTTT. Its protein product is CASSTEGEGNQPQHF. This chain uses TRBV5-1 with TRBJ1-5; D may be TRBD1 (6 bases). The CDR3 length is 15 residues. CDR1 and CDR2 from the germline V gene are SGHRS and YFSETQ. Trimming pared 4 bases from V and 4 bases from J, leaving 15 bases between. The whole variable domain, remainder taken from reference TRBV5-1 and TRBJ1-5, is KAGVTQTPRYLIKTRGQQVTLSCSPISGHRSVSWYQQTPGQGLQFLFEYFSETQRNKGNFPGRFSGRQFSNSRSEMNVSTLELGDSALYLCASSTEGEGNQPQHFGDGTRLSIL.

The chain is built from TRBV5-1 and TRBJ1-2; the D gene is possibly TRBD1 (5 bases). The CDR3 consists of 13 residues. CDR1 and CDR2 from the germline V gene are SGHRS and YFSETQ. The V and J ends lost 3 bases and 6 bases respectively, with 12 bases between them. The CDR3: CASSYGGGDGYTF. For the CDR3, the DNA is TGCGCCAGCAGCTACGGGGGAGGAGATGGCTACACCTTC.

The J gene is TRBJ1-6, the V gene TRBV6-5, with D tentatively TRBD1 (5 bases). V was trimmed by 4 bases and J by 7 bases, leaving 17 bases between them. CDR1 MNHEY and CDR2 SVGAGI come from the germline V gene. This CDR3 is 16 amino acids long. The CDR3 nucleotides are TGTGCCAGCAGTTTACAAGATCCAGGGACCAATTCACCCCTCCACTTT. Residues: CASSLQDPGTNSPLHF.

V and J are TRBV6-6 and TRBJ1-5; D is uncertain. Germline V CDR1 and CDR2: MNHNY, SVGAGI (reference sequence). The CDR3 is 15 residues long. V was trimmed by 0 bases and J by 5 bases, leaving 11 bases between them. CDR3 DNA sequence: TGTGCCAGCAGTTACTCCCGGACGGATGATCAGCCCCAGCATTTT. Amino acid sequence: CASSYSRTDDQPQHF.

The rearrangement joins TRBV29-1 to TRBJ2-7; either TRBD1 or TRBD2 may fit D (6 bases each). Trimming removed 6 bases from V and 3 bases from J, with 18 bases in between. The CDR3 length is 14 residues. Germline V gives CDR1 SQVTM, CDR2 ANQGSEA. The CDR3 sequence is CSVEGGVRDYEQYF. The CDR3 DNA reads TGCAGCGTGGAGGGGGGAGTCAGGGACTACGAGCAGTACTTC.

The chain carries TRBV6-5 and TRBJ2-2; D remains unclear. The V gene's germline CDR1 is MNHEY and CDR2 SVGAGI. Trimming took 10 bases from V and 6 from J, leaving 18 bases between them. This CDR3 spans 14 amino acids. CDR3 protein: CATLPTYSAGELFF. As DNA, the CDR3 is TGTGCCACCCTACCGACATATAGTGCCGGGGAGCTGTTTTTT.

CDR3 DNA sequence: TGTGCCAGCAGCTTGGAGGGGGCAGGGGGAAACACCATATATTTT. Amino acids: CASSLEGAGGNTIYF. The rearrangement joins TRBV5-4 to TRBJ1-3, with 7 bases fitting TRBD1. Per the germline V gene, CDR1 is SGHNT and CDR2 is YYREEE (reference sequence). The CDR3 covers 15 residues. The V and J ends lost 0 bases and 4 bases, in that order; junction bases with no gene match: 4.

The chain is built from TRBV28 and TRBJ2-7; 7 nucleotides align to TRBD1. The CDR3 runs 15 residues. After removal of 7 bases from V and 2 bases from J, the junction contained 11 bases not matched to a gene. In germline, CDR1 is MDHEN, CDR2 SYDVKM. CDR3 DNA sequence: TGTGCCAGCACCACCGTCCAGGGACAGCCCTACGAGCAGTACTTC. This codes for CASTTVQGQPYEQYF.